Below, 4 T cell receptor beta chains from the same sample are listed, as sequenced in a study of T cell responses to AZD1222 COVID-19 vaccine. Method: immunoSEQ multiplex PCR; TCRdb's copy keeps in-frame clones and lacks some. The sample has more than 95,000 clones, around 91% seen once. The source material was peripheral blood, sampled on day 0 of AZD1222 vaccination. The source of these receptors is an adult in good health.

Regarding this clone: Other DNA sequences from this sample encode an identical CDR3 as well. V usage is TRBV19 and J usage is TRBJ1-1, with D maybe TRBD1 (5 bases). Germline-derived CDR1 and CDR2 are LNHDA and SQIVND (reference sequence). Trimming left V 3 bases short and J 0 bases short, with 8 bases between. The CDR3 spans 14 residues. The CDR3 loop reads CASSIKGLNTEAFF. The CDR3 nucleotides are TGTGCCAGTAGTATTAAGGGGTTGAACACTGAAGCTTTCTTT.

The rearrangement uses TRBV29-1 and TRBJ2-7, with D possibly matching TRBD1 (6 bases). Germline V gene lookup returns CDR1 SQVTM and CDR2 ANQGSEA. The CDR3 extends over 13 amino acids. V was trimmed by 7 bases and J by 1 base, leaving 14 bases between them. The CDR3, as DNA: TGCAGCGGGACCGGGACATCATCCTACGAGCAGTACTTC. Its translation is CSGTGTSSYEQYF.

The chain combines TRBV6-5 with TRBJ1-5; D possibly corresponds to TRBD1 (5 bases). The CDR3 extends over 13 amino acids. V lost 6 bases and J 7 bases, leaving 13 bases between the germline ends. Germline V CDR1 and CDR2: MNHEY, SVGAGI. CDR3 sequence: CASSGEGDQPQHF. As DNA, the CDR3 is TGTGCCAGCAGCGGTGAAGGGGACCAGCCCCAGCATTTT.

V and J are TRBV29-1 and TRBJ1-5, with unresolved D. From germline, CDR1 is SQVTM and CDR2 ANQGSEA. The CDR3 sequence is 13 residues long. The ends were cut back, 1 base at V and 7 bases at J, with 11 bases in the middle. CDR3 in DNA: TGCAGCGTTGAAGCTCGGGTGGGGCAGCCCCAGCATTTT. This encodes CSVEARVGQPQHF.